Below are 11 T cell receptor beta chains sequenced from a single sample in a study of blood T cell repertoires in COVID-19. Repertoires were generated with immunoSEQ multiplex PCR, while TCRdb's copy carries only in-frame clones and drops some. This table has 100,000 to 150,000 clones, more than 85% appearing once. The sequenced material came from peripheral blood. The receptors stem from a man aged 60 to 75 with COVID-19, enrolled during active disease.

The chain is built from TRBV30 and TRBJ1-2; D possibly corresponds to TRBD1 (5 bases). Deletions cut 4 bases from V and 7 bases from J, with 13 bases between. From germline, CDR1 is GTSNPN and CDR2 SVGIG (reference sequence). The CDR3 is 12 residues long. The CDR3 sequence: CAWNFRVSGYTF. CDR3 in DNA: TGTGCCTGGAATTTCAGGGTATCTGGCTACACCTTC.

The rearrangement links TRBV7-8 to TRBJ2-3, with TRBD1 matching 9 bases. CDR1 and CDR2 from the germline V gene are SGHVS and FQNEAQ. The CDR3 spans 14 residues. Unmatched junction bases numbered 0, after V lost 1 base and J lost 4 bases. The CDR3 nucleotides read TGTGCCAGCAGCTTAGGACAGGGGGCAGATACGCAGTATTTT. Its protein is CASSLGQGADTQYF.

This clone came up a few times. This chain links TRBV18 with TRBJ2-1; unclear D gene. Trimming shortened V by 3 bases and J by 7 bases, and 10 bases separated the two germline ends. The CDR3 totals 13 residues. Germline V CDR1 and CDR2: KGHSH, LQKENI. Written as DNA, the CDR3 is TGTGCCAGCTCACCGGGTAACAGAAATGAGCAGTTCTTC. Protein: CASSPGNRNEQFF.

The J gene is TRBJ1-4, the V gene TRBV4-1; tentative D call: TRBD1 (6 bases). There are 15 residues in the CDR3. V shed 0 bases and J shed 5 bases, with 10 bases lying between them. Germline loops: CDR1 MGHRA, CDR2 YSYEKL. CDR3 bases: TGCGCCAGCAGCCAAGATTCGGGACAAAATGAAAAACTGTTTTTT. This sequence encodes CASSQDSGQNEKLFF.

V gene TRBV7-9 combines with J gene TRBJ2-7, with 7 bases identical to TRBD2. J lost 11 bases, V lost 5 bases, and 6 bases had no gene match. This CDR3 has 11 amino acids. Looked up from germline, CDR1 is SEHNR and CDR2 is FQNEAQ (reference sequence). CDR3 region: CASSLAGEEYF. The CDR3 region has the DNA TGTGCCAGCAGCCTTGCGGGAGAGGAGTACTTC.

The rearrangement links TRBV15 to TRBJ2-5; TRBD1 agrees at 11 bases. The germline CDR1 and CDR2 sequences are LNHNV and YYDKDF (reference sequence). The CDR3 runs 15 residues. V shed 5 bases and J 2 bases; nucleotides not matched to a gene: 4. The CDR3 protein is CATSGGQGAQETQYF. CDR3 coding DNA: TGTGCCACCAGCGGAGGACAGGGGGCTCAAGAGACCCAGTACTTC.

This chain uses TRBV12-5 with TRBJ1-5; D possibly corresponds to TRBD1 (5 bases). CDR1 and CDR2 from the germline V gene are LGHNT and FRNRAP. V dropped 1 base and J dropped 0 bases, with 13 bases sitting between them. The CDR3 has 17 amino acids. CDR3 protein: CASGLGKQEFSNQPQHF. The CDR3 DNA reads as TGTGCTAGTGGTTTGGGAAAACAGGAATTTAGCAATCAGCCCCAGCATTTT.

The CDR3 nucleotides read TGCGCCAGCAGCTTACCGGGACAGGAGACCTATGGCTACACCTTC. Translated: CASSLPGQETYGYTF. This sequence joins TRBV5-1 and TRBJ1-2; 8 nucleotides match TRBD1. CDR3 length: 15 residues. Germline loops: CDR1 SGHRS, CDR2 YFSETQ. V gave up 2 bases and J gave up 4 bases; unmatched junction bases: 7.

This clone was found once. The chain recombines TRBV9 with TRBJ1-2; TRBD1 might be the D (6 bases). Germline V gene sequence: CDR1 SGDLS, CDR2 YYNGEE. Trimming removed 5 bases at V and 5 bases at J, with 13 bases between. The CDR3 extends over 13 amino acids. CDR3 sequence reads: CASSGTGIYGYTF. CDR3 DNA: TGTGCCAGCAGTGGAACAGGGATTTATGGCTACACCTTC.

This chain connects TRBV10-2 to TRBJ1-5; TRBD1 matches 8 bases. Trimming cost V 0 bases and J 7 bases; bases outside gene matches: 5. The germline CDR1 and CDR2 sequences are WSHSY and SAAADI. The CDR3 covers 15 residues. The DNA of the CDR3 is TGCGCCAGCAGTGAGTCCCAGGGGGCCAGGCAGCCCCAGCATTTT. Its protein product is CASSESQGARQPQHF.

The chain has TRBV7-9 and TRBJ1-2, with D unresolved. V was trimmed by 4 bases and J by 1 base, leaving 4 bases between them. CDR3 length: 12 amino acids. Germline V lookup: CDR1 SEHNR, CDR2 FQNEAQ (reference sequence). The CDR3 coding sequence is TGTGCCAGCAGCTCCATTAACTATGGCTACACCTTC. Translation: CASSSINYGYTF. The full variable domain, with the rest looked up from reference TRBV7-9 and TRBJ1-2, is DTGVSQNPRHKITKRGQNVTFRCDPISEHNRLYWYRQTLGQGPEFLTYFQNEAQLEKSRLLSDRFSAERPKGSFSTLEIQRTEQGDSAMYLCASSSINYGYTFGSGTRLTVV.